This paragraph covers one T cell receptor beta chain sequence. This specimen belongs to a study of cytomegalovirus exposure and HLA in healthy donors. Study summary: Most donors, 70% to 85% of over 350 genotyped, fell in the Caucasian-associated ancestry cluster.

The PCR contained 60 Vbeta and 13 Jbeta primers. Profiling relied on immunoSEQ multiplex PCR, and the TCRdb table lists in-frame clones only, not all of them. The sample includes 80,000 to 95,000 clones, 75% to 85% seen only once; the top ten take approximately 14%. Nominally healthy donors were sampled, though unrecorded immune exposures were likely. The V segment lost 2 bases and the J segment 3 bases; nucleotides outside the gene matches: 5. The CDR3 loop spans 16 amino acids. Germline CDR1 reads MNHEY; CDR2 reads SVGAGI. The sequencing sample was made of PBMCs. This TCR derives from a woman in her thirties or forties in good health and CMV-seropositive. V usage is TRBV6-5 and J usage is TRBJ2-1, with 9 bases fitting TRBD1. This CDR3 is CASSYTRDRVYNEQFF. For the CDR3, the DNA is TGTGCCAGCAGTTACACCCGGGACAGGGTCTACAATGAGCAGTTCTTC.